Detailed here is one TCR beta chain. Its cognate antigen is unknown. Over 18 months, lack of ophthalmopathy progression marked Graves' hyperthyroidism as stable. Diagnosis of hyperthyroidism was new in patients aged 18 to 65, and its duration was under 2 months. Exclusion of patients followed from uncontrolled infection, other autoimmune disease, pregnancy or lactation. This CDR3 is 15 amino acids long. Germline V gives CDR1 MNHEY, CDR2 SMNVEV (reference sequence). Between the trimmed V and J ends, which lost 6 bases and 3 bases, there was a span of 15 bases. This sample was included in a study of T cells in Graves' hyperthyroidism and ophthalmopathy. Study results and caveats: Most thyroid clonotypes that were expanded above 0.001 also turned up in blood.

Amplification targeted TCR beta CDR3 regions from RNA transcripts. The HTBI primer set served for first-round RT-PCR of the TCR CDR3. TCRdb passed the multiplex PCR reads through MiXCR, listing each CDR3 protein once. Of around 440,000 distinct CDR3 sequences in the sample, 15% to 19% were seen once. The sequencing input was blood. This rearrangement joins TRBV27 to TRBJ1-3; a weak D match, TRBD1 (5 bases). The receptor's source is a woman aged 18 to 35 with Graves' hyperthyroidism. The CDR3 bases are TGTGCCAGCAGCCTTACCGGGGCTTTTGGAAACACCATATATTTT. This sequence encodes CASSLTGAFGNTIYF.